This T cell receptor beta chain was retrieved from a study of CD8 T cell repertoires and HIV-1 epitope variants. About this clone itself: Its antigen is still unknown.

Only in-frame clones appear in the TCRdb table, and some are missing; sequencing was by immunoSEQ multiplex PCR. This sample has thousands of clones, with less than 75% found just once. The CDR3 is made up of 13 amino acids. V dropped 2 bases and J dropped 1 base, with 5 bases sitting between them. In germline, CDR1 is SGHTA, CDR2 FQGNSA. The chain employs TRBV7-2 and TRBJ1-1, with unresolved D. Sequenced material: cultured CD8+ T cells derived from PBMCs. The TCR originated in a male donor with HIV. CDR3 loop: CASSLWGNTEAFF. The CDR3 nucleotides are TGTGCCAGCAGCTTATGGGGGAACACTGAAGCTTTCTTT.